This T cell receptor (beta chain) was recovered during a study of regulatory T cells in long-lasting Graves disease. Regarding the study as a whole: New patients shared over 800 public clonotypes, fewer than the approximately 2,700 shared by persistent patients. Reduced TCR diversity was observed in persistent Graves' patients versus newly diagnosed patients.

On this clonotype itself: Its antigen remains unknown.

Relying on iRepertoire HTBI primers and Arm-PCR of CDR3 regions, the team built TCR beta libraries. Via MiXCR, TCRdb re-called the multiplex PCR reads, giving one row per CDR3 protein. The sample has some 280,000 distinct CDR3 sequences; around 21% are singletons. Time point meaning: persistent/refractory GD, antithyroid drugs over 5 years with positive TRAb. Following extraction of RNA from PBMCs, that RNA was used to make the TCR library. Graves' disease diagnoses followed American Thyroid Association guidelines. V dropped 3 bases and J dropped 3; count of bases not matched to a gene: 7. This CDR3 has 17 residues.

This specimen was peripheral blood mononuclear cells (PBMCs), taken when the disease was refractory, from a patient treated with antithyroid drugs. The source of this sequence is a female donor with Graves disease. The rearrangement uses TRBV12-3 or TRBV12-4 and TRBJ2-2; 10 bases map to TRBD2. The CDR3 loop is CASSFGAGGSDTGELFF. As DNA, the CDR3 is TGTGCCAGCAGTTTTGGAGCGGGAGGGTCGGACACCGGGGAGCTGTTTTTT.